This T cell receptor beta chain was captured by sequencing in a study of blood T cells in healthy people across ages. To note about this clonotype: The antigen is undetermined.

Regarding the study as a whole: Nothing was known about donor CMV status, and this possibly confounded expanded clonotype changes. Unsorted PBMCs blocked a conclusive comparison of naive and antigen-experienced cells.

CDR3 size: 12 residues. The V gene end was trimmed by 7 bases and the J gene end by 5 bases; junction bases not matched to a gene: 4. CDR1 is MNHEY and CDR2 is SVGEGT in the germline V gene. Alongside a J-beta primer mix, a sample-barcoded 5' primer served in a second PCR lasting roughly 6 to 11 cycles. TCRdb analysed the 5' RACE reads with MiXCR anew, one entry per CDR3 protein. The top ten clones hold under 10% of a sample with over 750,000 distinct CDR3 sequences, 20% to 25% of them seen once. A further study also used this sample, focusing on T cells of mothers and their children.

The sequenced sample consisted of blood. This TCR derives from a boy between 5 and 17 years old in good health. The J gene is TRBJ2-7, the V gene TRBV6-2 or TRBV6-3; 8 bases are shared with TRBD2. For the CDR3, the DNA is TGTGCCAGCACCGGACTAGCTGACGAGCAGTACTTC. Amino acids: CASTGLADEQYF.